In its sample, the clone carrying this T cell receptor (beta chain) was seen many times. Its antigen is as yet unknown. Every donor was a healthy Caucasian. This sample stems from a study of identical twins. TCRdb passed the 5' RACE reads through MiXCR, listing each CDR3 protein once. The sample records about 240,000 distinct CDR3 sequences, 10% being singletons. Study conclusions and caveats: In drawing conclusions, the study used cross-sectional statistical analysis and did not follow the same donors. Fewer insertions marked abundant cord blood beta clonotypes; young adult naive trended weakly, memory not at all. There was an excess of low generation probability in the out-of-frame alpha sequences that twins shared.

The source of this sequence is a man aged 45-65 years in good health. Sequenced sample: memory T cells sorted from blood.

The CDR3 DNA reads TGTGCCACCAGCAGAGATACTCGTTCACCCCTCCACTTT. It encodes CATSRDTRSPLHF. The chain links TRBV15 to TRBJ1-6; D unresolved. The CDR3 has 13 residues. The germline V and J ends were trimmed by 0 bases and 9 bases, with 6 bases remaining between them. Germline CDR1 LNHNV, CDR2 YYDKDF (reference sequence).